The 10 T cell receptor beta chains below all came from one sample that was sequenced in a study of T cell repertoires in cytomegalovirus infection. TCRdb redid the calling of the reads with MiXCR, one entry per CDR3 protein. This sample has 340,000 or so distinct CDR3 sequences, with just under 25% found just once. These TCRs are of unknown antigen specificity. The sample consisted of cultured PBMCs, taken from culture after CMV antigen stimulation. The receptor source for this set is a human donor in good health (CMV status not recorded). Some clones in this sample may be carry-over from other donors' samples.

The V gene is TRBV7-9, the J gene TRBJ2-5, with D perhaps TRBD2 (5 bases). Trimming stripped 8 bases from V and 2 bases from J, with 18 bases between. The CDR3 extends over 15 amino acids. CDR1 and CDR2 from the germline V gene are SEHNR and FQNEAQ (reference sequence). The CDR3 DNA is TGTGCCAGCCGCGCGGGCCGCCGATATCAAGAGACCCAGTACTTC. Its protein product is CASRAGRRYQETQYF.

The chain joins TRBV6-6 to TRBJ1-6, with a possible D match to TRBD1 (6 bases). Per the germline V gene, CDR1 is MNHNY and CDR2 is SVGAGI (reference sequence). Trimming shortened V by 7 bases and J by 7 bases, and 8 bases separated the two germline ends. The CDR3 covers 12 residues. The CDR3, as DNA: TGTGCCAGCAAGGGGGGGAATTCACCCCTCCACTTT. Its translation is CASKGGNSPLHF.

This chain joins TRBV4-3 and TRBJ2-7; no firm D call. Germline lookup yields CDR1 LGHNA and CDR2 YSLEER. Trimming took 0 bases from V and 3 from J, leaving 12 bases between them. This CDR3 is built from 15 residues. The CDR3 nucleotides are TGCGCCAGCAGCCAAGATCCTGCTGGGGTCTACGAGCAGTACTTC. It encodes CASSQDPAGVYEQYF.

This clonotype was picked up a small number of times. The genes are TRBV28 and TRBJ2-7; 14 bases are a match to TRBD2. Trimming took 1 base from V and 3 from J; bases not matched to a gene: 2. The CDR3 sequence is 16 residues long. Germline-derived CDR1 and CDR2 are MDHEN and SYDVKM. The CDR3 region is CASSLSGTSGSYEQYV. CDR3 DNA: TGTGCCAGCAGTTTATCCGGGACTAGCGGGAGCTACGAGCAGTACGTC.

This clonotype was seen a handful of times. This chain connects TRBV27 to TRBJ2-1; 8 bases are shared with TRBD1. The CDR3 has 14 residues. With 8 bases clipped from V and 7 bases from J, the junction kept 10 bases outside the gene matches. Germline loops: CDR1 MNHEY, CDR2 SMNVEV (reference sequence). The CDR3 coding sequence is TGTGCCAGCTTAGGACAGGGCCCTCTTAATGAGCAGTTCTTC. Encoded protein: CASLGQGPLNEQFF.

This clonotype was seen a few times. This rearrangement joins TRBV7-3 to TRBJ2-1, with TRBD2 identical over 8 bases. Germline V gene lookup returns CDR1 SGHTA and CDR2 FQGTGA. Losses at the gene ends were 1 base for V and 9 bases for J; bases not matched to a gene: 5. The CDR3 totals 14 residues. The CDR3 region is CASSLKAGVGEQFF. Here the CDR3 DNA reads TGTGCCAGCAGCTTAAAAGCGGGAGTCGGTGAGCAGTTCTTC.

The chain employs TRBV6-5 and TRBJ1-6; 8 bases line up with TRBD1. Germline V CDR1 and CDR2: MNHEY, SVGAGI. Unmatched junction bases numbered 5, after V lost 6 bases and J lost 7 bases. The length of the CDR3 is 14 residues. CDR3: CASSGTGVNSPLHF. CDR3 nucleotides: TGTGCCAGCAGCGGGACAGGAGTAAATTCACCCCTCCACTTT.

This clonotype was recorded at least ten times. The V gene is TRBV29-1, the J gene TRBJ1-1, with TRBD1 identical over 7 bases. Trimming cost V 7 bases and J 3 bases; bases outside gene matches: 17. This CDR3 is built from 16 residues. CDR1 is SQVTM and CDR2 is ANQGSEA in the germline V gene. The CDR3 DNA sequence: TGCAGCGCCAAAATAACAGGGGTTCCCATGGACACTGAAGCTTTCTTT. Its translation is CSAKITGVPMDTEAFF.

V is TRBV19 and J is TRBJ1-2; 7 bases line up with TRBD1. The CDR3 is 15 amino acids. Per the germline V gene, CDR1 is LNHDA and CDR2 is SQIVND (reference sequence). Trimming cost V 4 bases and J 3 bases; bases outside gene matches: 8. DNA for the CDR3: TGTGCCAGTAGTAGAGCTACAGGGGCTGACTATGGCTACACCTTC. Its protein is CASSRATGADYGYTF. Full variable domain (remainder filled in from reference TRBV19 and TRBJ1-2): DGGITQSPKYLFRKEGQNVTLSCEQNLNHDAMYWYRQDPGQGLRLIYYSQIVNDFQKGDIAEGYSVSREKKESFPLTVTSAQKNPTAFYLCASSRATGADYGYTFGSGTRLTVV.

This CDR3 is CSGKLAGAYEQYF. In DNA form, the CDR3 reads TGCAGTGGCAAACTAGCGGGGGCCTACGAGCAGTACTTC. The chain has TRBV20-1 and TRBJ2-7; TRBD2 aligns across 11 bases. V trimming: 7 bases; J trimming: 2 bases; junction bases outside the gene matches: 4. CDR3 size: 13 residues. CDR1 is DFQATT, CDR2 SNEGSKA, per germline (reference sequence).